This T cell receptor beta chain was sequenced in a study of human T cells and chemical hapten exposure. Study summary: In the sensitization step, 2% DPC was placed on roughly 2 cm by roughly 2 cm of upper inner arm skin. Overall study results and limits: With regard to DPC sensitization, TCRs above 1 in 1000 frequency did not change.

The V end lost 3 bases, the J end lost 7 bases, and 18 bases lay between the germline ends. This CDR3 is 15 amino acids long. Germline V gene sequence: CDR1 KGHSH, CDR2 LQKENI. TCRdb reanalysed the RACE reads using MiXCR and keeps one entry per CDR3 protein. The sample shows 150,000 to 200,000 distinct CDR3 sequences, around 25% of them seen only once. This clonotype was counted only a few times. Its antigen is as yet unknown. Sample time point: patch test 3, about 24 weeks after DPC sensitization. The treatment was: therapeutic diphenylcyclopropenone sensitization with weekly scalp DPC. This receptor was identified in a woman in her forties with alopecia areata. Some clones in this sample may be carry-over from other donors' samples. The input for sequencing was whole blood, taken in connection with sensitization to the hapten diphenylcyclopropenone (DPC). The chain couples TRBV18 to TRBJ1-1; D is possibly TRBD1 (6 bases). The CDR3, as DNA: TGTGCCAGCTCACCCCCCGCCAGGGGCTCGCTTGAAGCTTTCTTT. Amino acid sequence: CASSPPARGSLEAFF.